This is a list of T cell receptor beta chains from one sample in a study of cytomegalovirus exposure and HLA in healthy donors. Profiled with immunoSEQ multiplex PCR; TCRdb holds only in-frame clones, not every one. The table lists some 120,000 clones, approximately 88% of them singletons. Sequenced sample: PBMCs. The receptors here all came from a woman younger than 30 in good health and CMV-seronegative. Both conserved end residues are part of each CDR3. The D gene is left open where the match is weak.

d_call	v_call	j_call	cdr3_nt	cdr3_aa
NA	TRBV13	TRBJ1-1	TGTGCCAGCAGGTCACGACAGCTTGAAGCTTTCTTT	CASRSRQLEAFF
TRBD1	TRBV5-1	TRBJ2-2	TGCGCCAGCAGCCCACGGGGGACAGGGGGGACCGGGGAGCTGTTTTTT	CASSPRGTGGTGELFF
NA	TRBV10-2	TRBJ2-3	TGCGCCAGCAGTGGGACAGGGATTAGCGGGTCCCCACCCGATACGCAGTATTTT	CASSGTGISGSPPDTQYF
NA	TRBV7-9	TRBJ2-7	TGTGCCAGCAGCTTAGGAGGCTGGCAGGGTGTCATCCACGAGCAGTACTTC	CASSLGGWQGVIHEQYF
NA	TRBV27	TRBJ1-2	TGTGCCAGCAGTTTAACAAGGGACTTGGATGGCTACACCTTC	CASSLTRDLDGYTF
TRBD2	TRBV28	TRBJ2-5	TGTGCCAGCAGTTTGCGACTAGCGGGAGTAGAGACCCAGTACTTC	CASSLRLAGVETQYF
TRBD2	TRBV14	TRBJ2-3	TGTGCCAGCAGGGGCATAGCGGGAGGGCGCCCAGATACGCAGTATTTT	CASRGIAGGRPDTQYF
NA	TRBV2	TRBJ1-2	TGTGCCAGCAGTGAGAGGGAGGCCGCCTATGGCTACACCTTC	CASSEREAAYGYTF
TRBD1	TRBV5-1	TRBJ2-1	TGCGCCAGCAGCTCTGACAGGGTTGGTGAGCAGTTCTTC	CASSSDRVGEQFF
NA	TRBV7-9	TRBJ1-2	TGTGCCAGCAGCTCTTCCAGGGCTATTAACTATGGCTACACCTTC	CASSSSRAINYGYTF